A selection of T cell receptor beta chains follows, all from one sample in a study of blood T cell repertoires in COVID-19. Produced via immunoSEQ multiplex PCR; TCRdb's table is partial and in-frame only. The sample includes approximately 110,000 clones, around 84% of them seen just once. The sample consisted of peripheral blood. All receptors come from a human donor in a cohort sampled during active COVID-19. CDR3s include the opening cysteine and the closing phenylalanine or tryptophan.

CASSDPFGGLNTEAFF	TRBV9
CASSVAEVPYEQYF	TRBV9
CASSPLGGYGYTF	TRBV27
CASSLISDTQYF	TRBV5-1
CASSAVALDSPLHF	TRBV11-2
CASRSSGANYGYTF	TRBV25-1
CASSQERRGGTNEKLFF	TRBV4-2
CASSGGDYSNQPQHF	TRBV28
CASRGTSGLTTQYF	TRBV6-5
CASSEWSGIYNEQFF	TRBV9
CASSLLRGSTDTQYF	TRBV7-8
CATSVGNQPQHF	TRBV19
CASSLMTGKCGF	TRBV12-3/TRBV12-4
CASSLGRYRDNYGYTF	TRBV13
CASTPNAVSYEQYF	TRBV6-5
CASSLGGHGTDTQYF	TRBV5-8
CASSPPGQGNGEQYF	TRBV18
CASRTELGSGELFF	TRBV19
CASSLETIKTEQYF	TRBV5-5
CASSPTSGGSPETQYF	TRBV18
CASSTNGETQYF	TRBV28
CASSPSQGVDEQFF	TRBV6-5
CASSFFRGSNEKLFF	TRBV5-1
CASSSGTENEQFF	TRBV7-3
CASSERRDQPQHF	TRBV2
CASSAGVQTGELFF	TRBV10-1
CASSPLRQGLRFYGYTF	TRBV28
CSAGTSGYNEQFF	TRBV29-1
CASSLTGAGYNEQFF	TRBV7-3
CAISEVRGGSTDTQYF	TRBV10-3
CASRPQGMVGTEAFF	TRBV4-3
CASSEQAGRFNEQFF	TRBV6-1
CASSGDQGMGSYGYTF	TRBV7-2
CASRRQTTSGRAPGELFF	TRBV27
CASSALVGGGYNEQFF	TRBV9
CASSSGQGYYDTIYF	TRBV5-1
CASSPLAGTGTNTQYF	TRBV18
CASSLGADRVNEQFF	TRBV5-1
CASSWEGGEEDTQYF	TRBV5-4
CASSEANRAGEGYTF	TRBV6-1
CASSPQGVGATGELFF	TRBV9
CASSLGGLAGELFF	TRBV28
CATSDLRGSSGNTIYF	TRBV24-1
CASSPGTATFNEKLFF	TRBV18
CSATRVREQFF	TRBV20-1
CASSRDRGPDGELFF	TRBV6-6
CATSPRGASNQPQHF	TRBV24-1
CASSDSRSYEQYF	TRBV7-9
CASSLPADNGYTF	TRBV5-6
CASSSDRGNQPQHF	TRBV3-1/TRBV3-2
CASSFLSGTGFNEKLFF	TRBV28
CASSLWSGNEQFF	TRBV27
CASSWTGHNSYNEQFF	TRBV5-1
CASSFGGSGMNEKLFF	TRBV5-1
CASSQVPGYYEQYF	TRBV4-1
CATSSQEGLNTEAFF	TRBV15
CASSEEQEGKLFF	TRBV2